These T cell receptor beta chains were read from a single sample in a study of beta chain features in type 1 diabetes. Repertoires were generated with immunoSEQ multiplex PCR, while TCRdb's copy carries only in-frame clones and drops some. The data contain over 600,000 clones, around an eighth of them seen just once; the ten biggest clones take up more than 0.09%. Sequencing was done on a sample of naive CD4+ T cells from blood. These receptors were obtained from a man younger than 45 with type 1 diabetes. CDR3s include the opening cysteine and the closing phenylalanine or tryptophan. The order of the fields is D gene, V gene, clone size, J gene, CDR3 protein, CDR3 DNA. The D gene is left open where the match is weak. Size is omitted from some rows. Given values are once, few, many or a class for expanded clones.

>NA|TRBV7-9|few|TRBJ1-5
CASSLGQDNQPQHF
TGTGCCAGCAGCTTAGGACAGGACAATCAGCCCCAGCATTTT
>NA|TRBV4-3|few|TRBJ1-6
CASSQGRGNSPLHF
TGCGCCAGCAGCCAAGGACGGGGTAATTCACCCCTCCACTTT
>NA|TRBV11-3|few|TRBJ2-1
CASSLGGRGSSSYNEQFF
TGTGCCAGCAGCTTAGGCGGCCGGGGCTCGAGCTCCTACAATGAGCAGTTCTTC
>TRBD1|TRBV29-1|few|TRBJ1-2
CSVEETGGNVYGYTF
TGCAGCGTTGAGGAGACAGGGGGAAACGTCTATGGCTACACCTTC
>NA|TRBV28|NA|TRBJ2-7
CASSPHYEQYF
TGTGCCAGCAGTCCCCACTACGAGCAGTACTTC
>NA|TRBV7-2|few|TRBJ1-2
CASSFNQGSNYGYTF
TGTGCCAGCAGCTTTAATCAGGGAAGTAACTATGGCTACACCTTC
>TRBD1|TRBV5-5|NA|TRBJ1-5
CASSRQGVQPQHF
TGTGCCAGCAGCCGACAGGGAGTCCAGCCCCAGCATTTT
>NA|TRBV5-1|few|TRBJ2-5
CASSLGGRSGYF
TGCGCCAGCAGCTTGGGAGGACGCAGCGGGTACTTC
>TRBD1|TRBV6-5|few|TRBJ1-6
CASSYPGTAGILHF
TGTGCCAGCAGTTACCCTGGGACAGCCGGGATCCTCCACTTT
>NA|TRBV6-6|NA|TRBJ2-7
CASSYSRTQDEQYF
TGTGCCAGCAGTTACTCGAGGACCCAGGACGAGCAGTACTTC
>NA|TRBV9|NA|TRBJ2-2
CASRDHPGAGELFF
TGTGCCAGCAGAGACCACCCGGGTGCTGGGGAGCTGTTTTTT
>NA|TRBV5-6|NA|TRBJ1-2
CASSLGPGSSDNYGYTF
TGTGCCAGCAGCTTGGGGCCAGGGTCATCGGATAACTATGGCTACACCTTC
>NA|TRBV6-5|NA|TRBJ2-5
CASSPGPGETQYF
TGTGCCAGCAGCCCCGGACCCGGGGAGACCCAGTACTTC
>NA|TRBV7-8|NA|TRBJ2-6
CASSPGSEPGANVLTF
TGTGCCAGCAGCCCGGGATCTGAGCCTGGGGCCAACGTCCTGACTTTC
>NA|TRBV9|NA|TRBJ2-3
CASSVSTSGDTQYF
TGTGCCAGCAGCGTCTCCACCTCCGGGGATACGCAGTATTTT
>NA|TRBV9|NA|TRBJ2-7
CASSLTGDNYEQYF
TGTGCCAGCAGCCTCACGGGGGACAACTACGAGCAGTACTTC
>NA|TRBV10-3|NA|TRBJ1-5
CATHATGQPQHF
TGTGCCACCCACGCGACCGGACAGCCCCAGCATTTT
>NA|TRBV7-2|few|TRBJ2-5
CASTQNPGIETQYF
TGTGCCAGCACTCAGAATCCGGGGATAGAGACCCAGTACTTC
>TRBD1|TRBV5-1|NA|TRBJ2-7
CASSGMTGEYEQYF
TGCGCCAGCAGCGGGATGACAGGGGAATACGAGCAGTACTTC
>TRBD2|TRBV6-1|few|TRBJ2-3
CASRLAVTDTQYF
TGTGCCAGTAGGCTAGCGGTCACAGATACGCAGTATTTT
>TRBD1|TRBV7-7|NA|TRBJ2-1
CASSPTGGFEQFF
TGTGCCAGCAGCCCGACAGGGGGCTTTGAGCAGTTCTTC
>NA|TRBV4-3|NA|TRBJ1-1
CASSQEVRNTEAFF
TGCGCCAGCAGCCAAGAGGTCCGGAACACTGAAGCTTTCTTT
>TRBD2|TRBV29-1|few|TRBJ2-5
CSVDSGGQETQYF
TGCAGCGTTGATAGCGGGGGCCAAGAGACCCAGTACTTC
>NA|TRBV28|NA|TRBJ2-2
CASEASSVSGELFF
TGTGCCAGCGAAGCTAGCTCCGTCTCTGGGGAGCTGTTTTTT
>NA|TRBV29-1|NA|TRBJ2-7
CSVNRQGGGEQYF
TGCAGCGTAAATCGACAGGGAGGGGGCGAGCAGTACTTC
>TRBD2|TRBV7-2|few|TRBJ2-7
CASSRTSRGSYEQYF
TGTGCCAGCAGCCGGACTAGTCGAGGCTCCTACGAGCAGTACTTC
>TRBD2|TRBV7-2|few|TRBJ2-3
CASSSPTSGGRTDTQYF
TGTGCCAGCAGCTCGCCGACTAGCGGGGGACGAACAGATACGCAGTATTTT
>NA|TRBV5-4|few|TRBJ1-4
CASSLLGGTNEKLFF
TGTGCCAGCAGCTTGTTGGGGGGCACTAATGAAAAACTGTTTTTT
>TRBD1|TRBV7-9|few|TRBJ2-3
CASSTRGRTDTQYF
TGTGCCAGCTCGACGAGGGGGCGCACAGATACGCAGTATTTT
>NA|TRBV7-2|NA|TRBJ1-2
CASSSGGHDQSYTF
TGTGCCAGCAGCTCCGGCGGGCACGATCAAAGCTACACCTTC
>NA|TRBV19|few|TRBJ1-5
CASSMEGGNQPQHF
TGTGCCAGTAGTATGGAAGGGGGCAATCAGCCCCAGCATTTT
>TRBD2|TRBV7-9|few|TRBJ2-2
CASSTSRLAPGELFF
TGTGCCAGCAGCACCTCTCGACTAGCCCCCGGGGAGCTGTTTTTT
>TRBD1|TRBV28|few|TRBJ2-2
CASSTSTGGTGELFF
TGTGCCAGCAGTACCTCGACAGGGGGCACCGGGGAGCTGTTTTTT
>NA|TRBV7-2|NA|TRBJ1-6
CASSRDRINSPLHF
TGTGCCAGCAGCCGCGACAGGATTAATTCACCCCTCCACTTT
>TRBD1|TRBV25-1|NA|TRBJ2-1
CASSGPTGGSVDEQFF
TGTGCCAGCAGTGGGCCTACAGGGGGAAGTGTAGATGAGCAGTTCTTC
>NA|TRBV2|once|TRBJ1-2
CASEPGDYGYTF
TGTGCCAGCGAACCGGGGGACTATGGCTACACCTTC
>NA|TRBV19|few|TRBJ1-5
CASSMPGSRNQPQHF
TGTGCCAGTAGTATGCCGGGCAGCAGGAATCAGCCCCAGCATTTT
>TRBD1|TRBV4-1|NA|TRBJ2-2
CASSQDLYRGQGELFF
TGCGCCAGCAGCCAAGATCTGTATAGGGGGCAAGGGGAGCTGTTTTTT
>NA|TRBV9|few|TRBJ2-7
CASSSGGQAYEQYF
TGTGCCAGCAGCTCCGGGGGGCAGGCATACGAGCAGTACTTC
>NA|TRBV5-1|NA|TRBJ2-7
CASSLASGSYEQYF
TGCGCCAGCAGCTTGGCCAGTGGGTCCTACGAGCAGTACTTC
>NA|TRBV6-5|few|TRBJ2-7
CASSYSPGSYQYF
TGTGCCAGCAGTTACTCGCCAGGGTCTTACCAGTACTTC
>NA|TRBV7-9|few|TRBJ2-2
CASSLVRAGWSTGELFF
TGTGCCAGCAGCTTAGTAAGGGCAGGCTGGAGCACCGGGGAGCTGTTTTTT
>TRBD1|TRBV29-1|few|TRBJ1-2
CSVDRTGEILDYGYTF
TGCAGCGTTGATCGGACAGGGGAAATTCTTGACTATGGCTACACCTTC